The present T cell receptor (beta chain) was sequenced within a study of blood T cell repertoires in COVID-19. In the study overall: The study drew acute and convalescent COVID-19 samples from the United States, Italy and Spain. The cDNA or gDNA used as material had been derived from T cells, B-cell-depleted T cells, or PBMCs.

Libraries were prepared by immunoSEQ multiplex PCR; TCRdb keeps only in-frame clonotypes and omits some of them. This table holds 80,000 or so clones, roughly 89% found once. Deletions cut 3 bases from V and 8 bases from J, with 11 bases between. The CDR3 is 14 residues long. Germline CDR1 is MNHNS and CDR2 is SASEGT. Sequenced material: peripheral blood. The sequence came from a man in his fifties or sixties with acute or convalescent COVID-19. This chain connects TRBV6-1 to TRBJ1-6; the D is unclear. CDR3 residues: CASSEGPWDSPLHF. The CDR3 DNA is TGTGCCAGCAGTGAGGGCCCTTGGGATTCACCCCTCCACTTT.